Each of the 9 T cell receptor beta chains below was sequenced from the same sample in a study of blood T cell repertoires in COVID-19. This table comes from immunoSEQ multiplex PCR, and its TCRdb copy is limited to in-frame clones, with some not included. This table holds about 50,000 clones, more than 85% found once. Material for sequencing was peripheral blood. These receptors all stem from a woman older than 75 with acute or convalescent COVID-19.

This clone came up once. The chain has TRBV6-5 and TRBJ1-1; tentative D call: TRBD1 (6 bases). V was trimmed by 7 bases and J by 8 bases, leaving 17 bases between them. CDR1 and CDR2 (germline): MNHEY, SVGAGI. This CDR3 region has 13 residues. The chain's CDR3 is CASKYGGGGEAFF. The CDR3 DNA sequence: TGTGCCAGCAAATACGGGGGCGGGGGGGAAGCTTTCTTT.

The J gene is TRBJ2-7, the V gene TRBV27; the match to TRBD1 covers 7 bases. Germline V CDR1 and CDR2: MNHEY, SMNVEV (reference sequence). The CDR3 is made up of 15 amino acids. The ends lost 4 bases at V and 6 bases at J; junction bases unmatched: 12. CDR3 coding DNA: TGTGCCAGCAGTTCCACCGACAGGGAATGGTTCGAGCAGTACTTC. Translation gives CASSSTDREWFEQYF.

The rearrangement uses TRBV6-5 and TRBJ1-3; unclear D gene. The V gene's germline CDR1 is MNHEY and CDR2 SVGAGI. This CDR3 is built from 13 residues. The V gene lost 11 bases and the J gene lost 0 bases, with 11 bases spanning the gap. The CDR3 here is CASHGSSGNTIYF. CDR3 coding DNA: TGTGCCTCTCATGGCTCCTCTGGAAACACCATATATTTT.

V usage is TRBV6-1 and J usage is TRBJ1-1; D not certain. This CDR3 has 14 residues. The germline V gene has CDR1 MNHNS and CDR2 SASEGT. Trimming took 1 base from V and 1 from J, leaving 7 bases between them. DNA of the CDR3: TGTGCCAGCAGTGAAGATGCGGAGAACACTGAAGCTTTCTTT. Its translation is CASSEDAENTEAFF.

The chain combines TRBV4-2 with TRBJ2-7; D is perhaps TRBD2 (5 bases). Germline assignment: CDR1 LGHNA and CDR2 YNFKEQ. The length of the CDR3 is 15 residues. The V and J ends lost 3 bases and 4 bases respectively, with 16 bases between them. Here the CDR3 DNA reads TGTGCCAGCAGCCAGGGCCAACTGGGCGGGTACGAGCAGTACTTC. Its protein product is CASSQGQLGGYEQYF.

The chain employs TRBV21-1 and TRBJ1-1; the D call TRBD1 from the table was never checked on the DNA. TRBV21-1 is termed a pseudogene. The CDR3 covers 14 residues. Here the CDR3 reads CASSNPAENTEAFF. CDR3 nucleotides: TGTGCCAGCAGCAATCCCGCAGAGAACACTGAAGCTTTCTTT.

V and J are TRBV19 and TRBJ2-2, with TRBD1 matching over 10 bases. Losses at the gene ends were 7 bases for V and 5 bases for J; bases not matched to a gene: 7. Germline loops: CDR1 LNHDA, CDR2 SQIVND (reference sequence). The CDR3 runs to 15 residues. The CDR3 region is CASNDRGLYTGELFF. The CDR3 region has the DNA TGTGCCAGTAATGACAGGGGGCTTTATACCGGGGAGCTGTTTTTT. Based on the CDR3 plus reference TRBV19 and TRBJ2-2, the full variable domain is DGGITQSPKYLFRKEGQNVTLSCEQNLNHDAMYWYRQDPGQGLRLIYYSQIVNDFQKGDIAEGYSVSREKKESFPLTVTSAQKNPTAFYLCASNDRGLYTGELFFGEGSRLTVL.

This chain joins TRBV7-9 and TRBJ1-2, with D uncertain. Germline CDR1 and CDR2: SEHNR and FQNEAQ (reference sequence). Between the trimmed V and J ends, which lost 5 bases and 6 bases, there was a span of 13 bases. The CDR3 length is 13 residues. The CDR3 coding sequence is TGTGCCAGCAGCCTCCGGGAATACGATGGCTACACCTTC. Protein sequence: CASSLREYDGYTF. Full variable domain (remainder filled in from reference TRBV7-9 and TRBJ1-2): DTGVSQNPRHKITKRGQNVTFRCDPISEHNRLYWYRQTLGQGPEFLTYFQNEAQLEKSRLLSDRFSAERPKGSFSTLEIQRTEQGDSAMYLCASSLREYDGYTFGSGTRLTVV.

The chain is built from TRBV21-1 and TRBJ2-7; TRBD2 was called by the table and not checked on the DNA. TRBV21-1 is termed a pseudogene. This CDR3 region has 18 residues. This chain's CDR3 is CASSKRKIGAGAGYEQYF. The DNA of the CDR3 is TGTGCCAGCAGCAAAAGGAAAATAGGAGCGGGAGCCGGTTACGAGCAGTACTTC.